These T cell receptor beta chains were read from a single sample in a study of Graves' ophthalmopathy and Graves' hyperthyroidism. In TCRdb, the multiplex PCR reads were re-called with MiXCR into one record per CDR3 protein. This sample has around 1,000,000 distinct CDR3 sequences, with around a third found just once. Sequences were obtained from peripheral blood or thyroid tissue (not recorded which). The receptor source for this set is an adult man with Graves' hyperthyroidism. CDR3s include the opening cysteine and the closing phenylalanine or tryptophan. Each record gives: CDR3 length, J gene, D gene, clone size, V gene, CDR3 protein, CDR3 DNA. D genes are given only for firm matches. Rows give clone size only sometimes, using once, few, many, or a class for an expanded clone.

12 | TRBJ1-1 | . | once | TRBV25-1 | CASSEFPGQAFF | TGTGCCAGCAGTGAATTCCCGGGGCAAGCTTTCTTT
15 | TRBJ2-7 | TRBD1 | . | TRBV6-5 | CASSPTGQAVYEQYF | TGTGCCAGCAGTCCGACGGGACAGGCAGTCTACGAGCAGTACTTC
15 | TRBJ2-7 | . | . | TRBV6-1 | CASSLVSAQDYEQYF | TGTGCCAGCAGTTTGGTATCGGCACAGGACTACGAGCAGTACTTC
15 | TRBJ2-2 | TRBD2 | many | TRBV7-6 | CASSLRREGTGELFF | TGTGCCAGCAGCCTGCGGAGGGAGGGCACCGGGGAGCTGTTTTTT
16 | TRBJ1-6 | TRBD1 | . | TRBV10-3 | CAIRPGQGAQNSPLHF | TGTGCCATCAGACCCGGACAGGGGGCGCAAAATTCACCCCTCCACTTT
16 | TRBJ2-5 | TRBD2 | . | TRBV20-1 | CSARGPGLALQETQYF | TGCAGTGCTAGAGGCCCGGGACTAGCGTTACAAGAGACCCAGTACTTC
15 | TRBJ2-5 | TRBD2 | few | TRBV6-6 | CASRSIAGGGETQYF | TGTGCCAGCAGGTCCATAGCGGGAGGAGGAGAGACCCAGTACTTC
13 | TRBJ1-5 | . | many | TRBV7-2 | CASSPRERQPQHF | TGTGCCAGCAGCCCCAGGGAACGGCAGCCCCAGCATTTT
16 | TRBJ1-2 | TRBD1 | few | TRBV7-9 | CASSSGQTAGVYGYTF | TGTGCCAGCAGCTCGGGACAGACAGCGGGGGTCTATGGCTACACCTTC
14 | TRBJ1-5 | . | few | TRBV25-1 | CANPPGDSNQPQHF | TGTGCCAACCCCCCGGGGGATAGCAATCAGCCCCAGCATTTT
11 | TRBJ2-7 | . | many | TRBV19 | CASSGAYEQYF | TGTGCCAGCAGCGGTGCTTACGAGCAGTACTTC
13 | TRBJ1-1 | . | few | TRBV29-1 | CSVGTLGNTEAFF | TGCAGCGTAGGGACCCTTGGGAACACTGAAGCTTTCTTT
15 | TRBJ2-6 | . | many | TRBV13 | CASSSTRAGANVLTF | TGTGCCAGCAGCTCAACTAGGGCTGGGGCCAACGTCCTGACTTTC
14 | TRBJ1-2 | TRBD1 | many | TRBV19 | CASSGTELSYGYTF | TGTGCCAGTAGCGGGACAGAACTTTCCTATGGCTACACCTTC
15 | TRBJ2-7 | . | . | TRBV6-2/TRBV6-3 | CASNWDSSNSYEQYF | TGTGCCAGCAATTGGGACTCTTCCAACTCCTACGAGCAGTACTTC
13 | TRBJ1-1 | . | many | TRBV15 | CASRGRLNTEAFF | TGTGCCAGCCGCGGACGTTTGAACACTGAAGCTTTCTTT
13 | TRBJ2-6 | . | . | TRBV6-5 | CASSWQGANVLTF | TGTGCCAGCAGTTGGCAGGGAGCCAACGTCCTGACTTTC
11 | TRBJ1-1 | . | many | TRBV2 | CANQLGTEAFF | TGTGCCAACCAGCTGGGGACTGAAGCTTTCTTT
14 | TRBJ2-5 | TRBD2 | . | TRBV7-2 | CASSRGTSVQTQYF | TGTGCCAGCAGCAGAGGGACTAGCGTCCAGACCCAGTACTTC
16 | TRBJ2-3 | TRBD2 | . | TRBV10-3 | CAISEILAGGTDTQYF | TGTGCCATCAGTGAGATCCTAGCGGGGGGCACAGATACGCAGTATTTT
15 | TRBJ1-4 | TRBD1 | . | TRBV29-1 | CSVVGEGARGEKLFF | TGCAGCGTTGTCGGGGAGGGGGCGCGGGGTGAAAAACTGTTTTTT
15 | TRBJ2-5 | TRBD1 | many | TRBV7-9 | CASRLTRDSQETQYF | TGTGCCAGCAGATTGACCCGGGACAGCCAAGAGACCCAGTACTTC
13 | TRBJ1-2 | . | . | TRBV10-3 | CAIDLAGGAGYTF | TGTGCCATCGATTTGGCGGGGGGAGCGGGCTACACCTTC
17 | TRBJ1-6 | . | many | TRBV9 | CASSFFDRSSYNSPLHF | TGTGCCAGCAGCTTCTTCGACCGGAGCTCCTATAATTCACCCCTCCACTTT
13 | TRBJ1-1 | . | many | TRBV12-3/TRBV12-4 | CASSFVKNTEAFF | TGTGCCAGCAGTTTCGTCAAGAACACTGAAGCTTTCTTT
14 | TRBJ2-7 | . | few | TRBV7-2 | CASSSQQGSYEQYF | TGTGCCAGCAGCTCTCAACAGGGCTCCTACGAGCAGTACTTC